A selection of T cell receptor beta chains follows, all from one sample in a study of blood T cell repertoires in COVID-19. Repertoires were generated with immunoSEQ multiplex PCR, while TCRdb's copy carries only in-frame clones and drops some. The sample comprises around 290,000 clones, more than 80% of which are singletons, and 0.9% to 1.2% rests with the top ten. Sequenced material: PBMCs or T cells enriched from blood (not recorded which). All receptors derive from a woman aged 25 to 39 who had recovered from COVID-19. The CDR3 runs from the conserved cysteine through the conserved F or W.

>TRBJ2-1|TRBV7-3|17
CASSSYGLAGGYNEQFF
>TRBJ2-1|TRBV11-3|16
CASSIYRESDNNEQFF
>TRBJ2-1|TRBV7-9|15
CASSSSIAGVDEQFF
>TRBJ2-3|TRBV5-1|15
CASSTQGAGTDTQYF
>TRBJ1-6|TRBV6-4|14
CASSGGQENSPLHF
>TRBJ1-2|TRBV28|15
CASSSTKGQGTVETF
>TRBJ2-1|TRBV12-3/TRBV12-4|13
CASSYTSYNEQFF
>TRBJ2-1|TRBV6-5|12
CASNRVGNEQFF
>TRBJ2-1|TRBV4-3|15
CASSQVLAGENEQFF
>TRBJ1-4|TRBV4-3|14
CASSQDRLDGKLFF
>TRBJ2-7|TRBV7-6|18
CASTPFETSGRENYEQYF
>TRBJ2-1|TRBV27|13
CASSLVPSRRQFF
>TRBJ2-3|TRBV2|12
CASSVSTDTQYF
>TRBJ2-3|TRBV4-1|12
CASSYRSGTQYF
>TRBJ2-2|TRBV11-2|17
CASSLVGLAGPGGELFF
>TRBJ2-1|TRBV18|14
CASSPKVGGNEQFF
>TRBJ2-7|TRBV18|13
CASSPLGRNEQYF
>TRBJ1-5|TRBV21-1|16
CASSKMMGGGNQPQHF
>TRBJ2-1|TRBV7-6|15
CASSLFAGGPSEQFF
>TRBJ1-1|TRBV6-5|11
CASKANTEAFF
>TRBJ2-3|TRBV10-2|16
CASSPGPRGGTDTQYF
>TRBJ2-1|TRBV7-2|18
CASNPSPRLAGPRNEQFF
>TRBJ2-7|TRBV20-1|11
CSARGGGEQYF
>TRBJ2-6|TRBV6-1|17
CASSGWTAHSGANVLTF
>TRBJ1-2|TRBV19|9
CAILNGYTF
>TRBJ2-1|TRBV5-1|15
CASSPGTSGLNEQFF
>TRBJ1-2|TRBV19|13
CASIGGPNYGYTF
>TRBJ1-6|TRBV11-2|14
CASSADRRSSPLHF
>TRBJ2-2|TRBV19|16
CASNTGDSPNTGELFF
>TRBJ1-5|TRBV7-2|17
CASSFAQTGIDNQPQHF
>TRBJ2-7|TRBV27|17
CASQLKNRGDHSYEQYF
>TRBJ2-1|TRBV3-1/TRBV3-2|15
CASSLLAGSYNEQFF
>TRBJ1-5|TRBV7-8|13
CASSRDRGQPQHF
>TRBJ1-4|TRBV30|15
CAWGFSTGGNEKLFF
>TRBJ2-5|TRBV4-3|15
CASSPQWTSEETQYF
>TRBJ1-1|TRBV18|14
CASSPLSGNTEAFF
>TRBJ1-1|TRBV28|13
CASSLTGVDEAFF
>TRBJ1-5|TRBV6-1|13
CASSDIRNQPQHF
>TRBJ2-1|TRBV9|16
CASSVAMDRGAYEQFF
>TRBJ1-1|TRBV27|15
CASSSTGGVNTEAFF
>TRBJ1-5|TRBV19|14
CASSGQGGNQPQHF
>TRBJ2-5|TRBV7-2|12
CASSWDFGTQYF
>TRBJ1-4|TRBV4-3|16
CASSRQSAGSNEKLFF
>TRBJ2-1|TRBV11-1|13
CASSLRREDEQFF